This TCR beta chain was identified in a study of T cells after yellow fever vaccination (dated by TCRdb to the late 2010s). Background for the entire study: Libraries from fractions with low cell numbers were prepared with the SMART-Seq v4 Ultra Low Input RNA kit. Blood was drawn at multiple timepoints before and after primary and secondary immunization, with bulk PBMC replicates and cell subsets isolated. The cohort comprised two healthy male donors, one aged 18 to 29 and one aged 30 to 40 years. To follow T-cell clones before and after both primary and booster YFV17D yellow fever vaccination, bulk TCR alpha and beta repertoires underwent longitudinal sequencing. The full study reports these points: Because the study included only a couple of donors, the extent to which the findings can be generalized is limited. Compared with the primary T-cell response, the secondary T-cell response was weaker but faster, peaking on day 5 rather than day 15. A small share of clonotypes was detected in both CD4 and CD8 compartments, with the overlap likely arising from convergent recombination. Most clones expanded after primary vaccination (approximately 97% of CD4 and roughly 88% of CD8) were re-detected after the booster, suggesting that broad memory maintenance occurred. Because abundant contaminating clonotypes from the bulk population could be contained in FACS-sorted repertoires, computational filtering was required.

The sample's treatment or condition label is to be understood as: live attenuated yellow fever vaccine strain. At each blood-draw timepoint, two biological replicates of bulk PBMCs were collected. A standard Ficoll-Paque protocol was used to isolate PBMCs from peripheral blood. TriZol was used to extract RNA from bulk PBMCs, CD4 and CD8 fractions, and dextramer-positive and dextramer-negative fractions. Synthesis of TCR cDNA relied on 5'RACE template switching, a step that introduced a universal primer site along with unique molecular identifiers. Priming for cDNA synthesis came from both the TCR alpha and TCR beta constant segments. Libraries were amplified in two PCR steps, with sample barcodes and sequencing adapters added in the second step. Sequencing of libraries was done on Illumina HiSeq 2500 (2x100 bp) or NovaSeq (2x150 bp). Per the source publication's procedure: MIGEC was used to demultiplex reads and collapse the reads into UMI consensus sequences, and MiXCR was used for V(D)J alignment. Clonotypes responding to the vaccine were identified with edgeR on replicate PBMC samples, with the criteria of FDR below 0.01 and a log2 fold change above 5 up to day 15. Bulk clonotypes were assigned CD4 or CD8 identity according to which sequenced CD4 or CD8 repertoire held them at higher abundance. TCRdb's own reprocessing of the public reads used fastp at Q25 and MiXCR and kept productive beta chains. Entries are consolidated by CDR3 protein sequence, retaining the most common genes and DNA. The V and J calls and clone size come from TCRdb's table, not from the authors' own analysis. The sample table lists around 610,000 distinct CDR3 sequences, 13% of them with a count of one. The leading ten clones occupy over 12% of the sample.

Remarks on this clonotype: Its binding antigen is unknown. No much larger clone is present one base from it, and per-base qualities are unavailable.

V lost 3 bases and J lost 8 bases, and the count of bases not matched to a germline gene is 9. The CDR3 holds 14 amino acids from the cysteine to the phenylalanine. Of the read, only the CDR3 DNA is kept; its 42 bases are in frame from base 1. Based on the germline V gene, the CDR1 and CDR2 sequences are SQVTM and ANQGSEA. The receptor was derived from a man between 25 and 39 years old who received the YFV17D yellow fever vaccine. The chain is encoded by TRBV29-1 joined to TRBJ1-4, with 7 bases matching TRBD1. Here the sequenced sample was PBMCs, taken on the day of the yellow fever booster vaccination. This receptor carries the CDR3 CSVEEVTGREKLFF. The DNA sequence reads TGCAGCGTTGAGGAAGTGACAGGGCGGGAAAAACTGTTTTTT.